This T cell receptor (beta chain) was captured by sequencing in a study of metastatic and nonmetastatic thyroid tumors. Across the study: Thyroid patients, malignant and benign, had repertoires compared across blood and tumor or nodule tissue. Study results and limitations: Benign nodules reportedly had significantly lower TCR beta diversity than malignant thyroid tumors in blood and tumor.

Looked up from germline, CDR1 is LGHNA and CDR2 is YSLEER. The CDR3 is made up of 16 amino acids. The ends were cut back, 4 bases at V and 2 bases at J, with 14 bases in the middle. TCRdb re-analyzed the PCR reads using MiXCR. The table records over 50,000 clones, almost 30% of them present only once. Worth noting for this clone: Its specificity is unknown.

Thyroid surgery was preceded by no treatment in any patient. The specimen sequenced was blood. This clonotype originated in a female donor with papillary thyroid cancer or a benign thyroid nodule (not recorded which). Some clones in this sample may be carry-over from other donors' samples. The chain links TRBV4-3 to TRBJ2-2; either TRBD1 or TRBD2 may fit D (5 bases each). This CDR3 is CASSLYGTGNTGELFF. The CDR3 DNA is TGCGCCAGCAGCCTCTACGGGACGGGAAACACCGGGGAGCTGTTTTTT.